This TCR beta chain was recovered during a study of shared clonotypes between healthy human individuals. At the level of the study: Per-donor plates numbered three CD4 naive, three CD4 memory, two CD8 naive and one CD8 memory. Study results and limitations: Naive CD4 clonotype sharing across a few donors was 5% to 6%.

The run depth of the assay was deep. Sequencing used immunoSEQ multiplex PCR; TCRdb keeps in-frame clones, though not all of them. This table holds 2,500,000 or so clones, over 85% found once. CD4+ cells yielded CD45RA+ naive and CD45RA-negative memory subsets. Remarks on this clone: Its matching antigen is unknown.

V shed 6 bases and J shed 2 bases, with 14 bases lying between them. The length of the CDR3 is 14 residues. CDR1 MDHEN and CDR2 SYDVKM come from the germline V gene. The sequencing input was naive CD4+ T cells from PBMCs. Specified subset: CD45RA+ positively selected. This chain connects TRBV28 to TRBJ2-7; tentatively, D is TRBD1 or TRBD2 (5 bases each). The sequence was collected from a man between 18 and 29 years old in good health. Some clones in this sample may be carry-over from other donors' samples. CDR3 protein: CASSLPGRTYEQYF. The CDR3 nucleotides are TGTGCCAGCAGCCTACCGGGACGGACCTACGAGCAGTACTTC.